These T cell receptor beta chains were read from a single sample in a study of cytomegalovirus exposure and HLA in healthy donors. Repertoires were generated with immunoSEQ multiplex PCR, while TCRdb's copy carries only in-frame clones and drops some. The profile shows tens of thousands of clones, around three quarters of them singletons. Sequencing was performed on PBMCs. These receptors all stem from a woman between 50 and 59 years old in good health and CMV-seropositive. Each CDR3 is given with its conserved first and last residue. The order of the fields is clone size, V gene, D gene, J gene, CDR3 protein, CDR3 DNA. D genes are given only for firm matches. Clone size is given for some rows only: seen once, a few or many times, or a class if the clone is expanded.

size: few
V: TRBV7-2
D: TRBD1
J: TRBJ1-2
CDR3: CASRPGQGYGYTF
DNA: TGTGCCAGCAGACCTGGACAGGGCTATGGCTACACCTTC

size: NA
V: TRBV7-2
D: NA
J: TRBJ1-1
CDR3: CASSFGFNTEAFF
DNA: TGTGCCAGCAGCTTCGGGTTCAACACTGAAGCTTTCTTT

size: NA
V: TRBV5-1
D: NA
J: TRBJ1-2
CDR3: CASSLLENYGYTF
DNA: TGCGCCAGCAGCTTGTTGGAGAACTATGGCTACACCTTC

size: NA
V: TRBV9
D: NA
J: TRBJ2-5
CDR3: CASSVGGGQETQYF
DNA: TGTGCCAGCAGCGTAGGTGGGGGGCAAGAGACCCAGTACTTC

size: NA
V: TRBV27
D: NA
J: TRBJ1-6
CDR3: CASNTGGGRNSPLHF
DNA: TGTGCCAGCAATACGGGCGGGGGCCGGAATTCACCCCTCCACTTT

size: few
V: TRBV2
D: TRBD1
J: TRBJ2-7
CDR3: CASRRGQGVDEQYF
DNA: TGTGCCAGCAGACGGGGACAGGGTGTCGACGAGCAGTACTTC

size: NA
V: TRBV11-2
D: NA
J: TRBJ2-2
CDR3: CASSSLYGFSNTGELFF
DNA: TGTGCCAGCAGCTCACTCTACGGGTTTAGCAACACCGGGGAGCTGTTTTTT

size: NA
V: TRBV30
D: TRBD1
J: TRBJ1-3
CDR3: CASYYPETGGLMEDTIYF
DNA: TGTGCCTCCTACTACCCCGAGACAGGGGGCTTAATGGAAGACACCATATATTTT

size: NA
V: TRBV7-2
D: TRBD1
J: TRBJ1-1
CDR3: CASSIPTGEVPEAFF
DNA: TGTGCCAGCAGCATACCGACAGGGGAGGTCCCCGAAGCTTTCTTT

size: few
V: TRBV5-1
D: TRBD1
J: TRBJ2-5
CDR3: CASSSGTGPQETQYF
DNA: TGCGCCAGCAGTTCCGGGACAGGCCCTCAAGAGACCCAGTACTTC

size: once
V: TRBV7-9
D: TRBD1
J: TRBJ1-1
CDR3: CASSPGQGSTNTEAFF
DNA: TGTGCCAGCAGCCCGGGACAGGGGTCGACCAACACTGAAGCTTTCTTT

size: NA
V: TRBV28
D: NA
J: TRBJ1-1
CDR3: CASTKRGLPEAFF
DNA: TGTGCCAGCACTAAACGGGGGTTACCTGAAGCTTTCTTT

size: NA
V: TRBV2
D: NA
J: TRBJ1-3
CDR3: CASSESSGNTIYF
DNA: TGTGCCAGCAGTGAGAGCTCTGGAAACACCATATATTTT

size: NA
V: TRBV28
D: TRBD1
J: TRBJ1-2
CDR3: CASIEGTGDGYTF
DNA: TGTGCCAGCATTGAGGGGACAGGGGACGGCTACACCTTC

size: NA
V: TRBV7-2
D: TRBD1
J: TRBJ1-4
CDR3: CASSLVGTGNEKLFF
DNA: TGTGCCAGCAGCTTAGTGGGGACAGGAAATGAAAAACTGTTTTTT

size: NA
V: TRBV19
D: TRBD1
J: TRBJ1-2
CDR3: CASISVGRTGKYGYTF
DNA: TGTGCCAGTATCTCCGTGGGACGGACAGGGAAATATGGCTACACCTTC

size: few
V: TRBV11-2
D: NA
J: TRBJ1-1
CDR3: CASSLDGGGFYAEAFF
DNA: TGTGCCAGCAGCTTAGATGGGGGGGGGTTCTATGCTGAAGCTTTCTTT

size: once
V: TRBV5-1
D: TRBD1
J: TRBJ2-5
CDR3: CASLGQGPNQETQYF
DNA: TGCGCCAGCTTGGGACAGGGCCCAAACCAAGAGACCCAGTACTTC

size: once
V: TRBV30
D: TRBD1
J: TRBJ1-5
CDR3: CAWSTGGTDQPQHF
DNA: TGTGCCTGGAGTACAGGGGGCACCGATCAGCCCCAGCATTTT

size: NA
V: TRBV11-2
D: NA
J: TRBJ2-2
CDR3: CASSRGLDGELFF
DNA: TGTGCCAGCAGCCGTGGGCTCGACGGAGAGCTGTTTTTT

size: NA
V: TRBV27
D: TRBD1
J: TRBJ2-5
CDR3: CASNEDRVAETQYF
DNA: TGTGCCAGCAATGAGGACAGGGTTGCGGAGACCCAGTACTTC

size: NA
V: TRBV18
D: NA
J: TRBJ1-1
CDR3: CASSLQDTEAFF
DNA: TGTGCCAGCTCACTTCAGGACACTGAAGCTTTCTTT

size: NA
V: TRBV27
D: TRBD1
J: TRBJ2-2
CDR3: CASSLGQVFGELFF
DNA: TGTGCCAGCAGTCTGGGACAGGTTTTCGGGGAGCTGTTTTTT

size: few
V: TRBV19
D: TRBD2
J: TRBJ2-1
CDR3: CASSIDQGLAGMNEQFF
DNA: TGTGCCAGTAGTATAGATCAAGGACTAGCGGGGATGAATGAGCAGTTCTTC

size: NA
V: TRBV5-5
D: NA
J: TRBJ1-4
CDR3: CASSLAGSGDEKLFF
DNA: TGTGCCAGCAGCTTGGCGGGGTCAGGGGATGAAAAACTGTTTTTT

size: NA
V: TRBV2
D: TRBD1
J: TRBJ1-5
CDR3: CASSRDSGNQPQHF
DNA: TGTGCCAGCAGCCGGGACAGCGGCAATCAGCCCCAGCATTTT

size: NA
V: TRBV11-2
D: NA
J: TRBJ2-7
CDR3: CASSHYGKTGRYEQYF
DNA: TGTGCCAGCAGCCATTATGGTAAGACAGGGAGGTACGAGCAGTACTTC

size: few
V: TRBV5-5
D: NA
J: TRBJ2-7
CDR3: CASSPATGFSYEQYF
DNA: TGTGCCAGCAGCCCGGCGACAGGTTTCTCCTACGAGCAGTACTTC

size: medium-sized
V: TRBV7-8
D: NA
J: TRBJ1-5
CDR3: CASSLPGGNQPQHF
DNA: TGTGCCAGCAGCTTACCAGGGGGCAATCAGCCCCAGCATTTT